The sequence of this T cell receptor beta chain was determined in a study of blood T cell repertoires in COVID-19 (dated by TCRdb to about 2020). Regarding the study in general: Collaborator samples came from the United States, Italy and Spain and covered acute and convalescent phases of COVID-19. Sample metadata almost always included a de-identified subject ID, COVID-19 status, age in years and sex. Where available, HLA class I and class II types were taken from metadata supplied by the sample provider and were not determined by assay-based typing. The repertoires were made available in a free public database intended to serve as a resource for research on the immune response to SARS-CoV-2. Deeply sampled blood TCRbeta repertoires from subjects exposed to, actively infected with, or recovered from COVID-19 were included in the dataset. The prospective study material was composed of cDNA or gDNA derived from T cells, B-cell-depleted T cells, or PBMCs. The samples were drawn from the first 160 participants of the ongoing ImmuneRACE study and from 1,254 subjects provided by 6 global collaborators.

Comment on this clone: The target of this receptor is not known. Base quality data are lacking; no much larger clone is found one base away.

The paper's findings and limits, for the study overall: How much clinical and demographic metadata was included differed by source and by participant, and the metadata was provided uncurated.

Whole blood was collected in K2EDTA tubes by collaborating institutions according to the institutions' own protocols. Collaborator samples were shipped for TCRbeta analysis as frozen whole blood, isolated PBMCs, or DNA extracted from either sample type. The immunoSEQ Assay, a bias-controlled multiplex PCR, was used to amplify TCRbeta CDR3 regions from genomic DNA. Concerning the study's data processing: The number of nucleated cells in each sample was estimated from the amplification of reference gene primers within the assay. To quantify the absolute abundance of each unique TCRbeta CDR3 rearrangement, sequence reads were collapsed and filtered. Productive Simpson clonality was computed per sample as the square root of Simpson's diversity index over productive rearrangements. TCRdb took this table from immuneACCESS and kept in-frame rearrangements with V and J called. Such tables lack part of the clones; where checked against another copy, unresolved V genes explain under half of the gap, and the rest is unexplained. Clonal size and the V and J genes are those of that table, whereas D and trimming came from the DNA. This sample gives roughly 170,000 clones in total; about 85% of them show up just once. More than 25% of the sample rests with the top ten.

V loses 5 bases, J loses 10 bases, and the germline ends lie 11 bases apart. From the cysteine through the phenylalanine, the CDR3 covers 11 amino acids. Left in the record is the CDR3 DNA by itself, 33 bases read in frame from the first base. The specimen was peripheral blood. The rearranged chain carries TRBV12-3 or TRBV12-4 and TRBJ1-1; tentative D gene TRBD1, with 6 bases matching. The TCR originated in a man in his fifties or sixties with acute or convalescent COVID-19. The CDR3 protein sequence reads: CASSTQGRAFF. The nucleotide sequence reads TGTGCCAGCAGTACGCAGGGGCGAGCTTTCTTT.